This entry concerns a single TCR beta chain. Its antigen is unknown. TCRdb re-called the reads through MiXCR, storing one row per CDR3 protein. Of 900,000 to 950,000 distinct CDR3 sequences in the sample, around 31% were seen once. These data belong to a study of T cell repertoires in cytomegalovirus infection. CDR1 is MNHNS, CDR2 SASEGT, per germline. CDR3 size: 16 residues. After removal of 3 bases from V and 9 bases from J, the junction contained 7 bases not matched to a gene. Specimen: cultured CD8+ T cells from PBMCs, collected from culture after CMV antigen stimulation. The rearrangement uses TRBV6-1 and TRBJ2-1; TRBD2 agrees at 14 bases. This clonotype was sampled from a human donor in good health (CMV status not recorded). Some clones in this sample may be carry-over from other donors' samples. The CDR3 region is CASSEVPGLAGAEQFF. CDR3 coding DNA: TGTGCCAGCAGTGAGGTTCCGGGACTAGCGGGGGCTGAGCAGTTCTTC.